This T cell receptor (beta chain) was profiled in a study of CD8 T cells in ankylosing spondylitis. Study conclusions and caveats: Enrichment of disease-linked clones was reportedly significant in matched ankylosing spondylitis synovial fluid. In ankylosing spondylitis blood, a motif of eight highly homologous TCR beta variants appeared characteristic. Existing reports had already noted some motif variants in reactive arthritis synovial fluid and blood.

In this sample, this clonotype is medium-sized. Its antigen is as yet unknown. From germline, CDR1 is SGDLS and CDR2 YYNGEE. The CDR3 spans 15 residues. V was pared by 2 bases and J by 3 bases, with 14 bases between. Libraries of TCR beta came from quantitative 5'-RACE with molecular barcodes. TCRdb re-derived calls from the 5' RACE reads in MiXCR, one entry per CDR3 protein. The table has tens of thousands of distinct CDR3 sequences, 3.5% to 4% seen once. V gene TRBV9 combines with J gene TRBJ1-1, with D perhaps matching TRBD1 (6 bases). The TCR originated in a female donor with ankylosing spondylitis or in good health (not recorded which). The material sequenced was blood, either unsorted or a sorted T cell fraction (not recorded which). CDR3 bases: TGTGCCAGCAGCGTTGGTGGGGGGGCAGACACTGAAGCTTTCTTT. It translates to CASSVGGGADTEAFF.